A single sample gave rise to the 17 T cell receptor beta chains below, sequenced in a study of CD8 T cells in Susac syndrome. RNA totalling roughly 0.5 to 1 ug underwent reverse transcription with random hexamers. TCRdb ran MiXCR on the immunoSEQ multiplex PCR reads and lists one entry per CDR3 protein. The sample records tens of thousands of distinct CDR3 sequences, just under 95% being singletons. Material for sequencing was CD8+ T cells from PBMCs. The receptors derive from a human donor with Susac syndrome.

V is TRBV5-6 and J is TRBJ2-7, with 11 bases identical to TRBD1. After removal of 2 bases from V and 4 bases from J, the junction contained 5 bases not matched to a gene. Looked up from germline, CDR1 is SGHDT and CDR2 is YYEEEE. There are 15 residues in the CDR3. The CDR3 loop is CASSLRTGGEYEQYF. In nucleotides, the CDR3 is TGTGCCAGCAGCTTAAGGACAGGGGGCGAATACGAGCAGTACTTC.

Here the CDR3 DNA reads TGCAGCGTTGAAGACGGGGACTGGGACAGGGGGCGCGACTATGGCTACACCTTC. Translated, it gives CSVEDGDWDRGRDYGYTF. The gene calls are TRBV29-1 and TRBJ1-2; 12 bases are shared with TRBD1. The V gene's germline CDR1 is SQVTM and CDR2 ANQGSEA. Trimming took 0 bases from V and 3 from J; bases not matched to a gene: 11. This CDR3 has 18 amino acids.

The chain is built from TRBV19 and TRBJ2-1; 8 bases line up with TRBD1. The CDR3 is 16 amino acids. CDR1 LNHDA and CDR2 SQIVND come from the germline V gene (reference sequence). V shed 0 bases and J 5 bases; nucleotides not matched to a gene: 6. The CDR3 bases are TGTGCCAGTAGTATAGATCTCGTGGGACAGGACAATGAGCAGTTCTTC. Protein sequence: CASSIDLVGQDNEQFF.

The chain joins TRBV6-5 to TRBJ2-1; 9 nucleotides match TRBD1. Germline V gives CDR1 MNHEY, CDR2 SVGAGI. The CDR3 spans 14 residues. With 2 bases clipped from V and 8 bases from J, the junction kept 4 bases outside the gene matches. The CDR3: CASSYRDRGDEQFF. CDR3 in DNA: TGTGCCAGCAGTTACAGAGACAGGGGGGATGAGCAGTTCTTC.

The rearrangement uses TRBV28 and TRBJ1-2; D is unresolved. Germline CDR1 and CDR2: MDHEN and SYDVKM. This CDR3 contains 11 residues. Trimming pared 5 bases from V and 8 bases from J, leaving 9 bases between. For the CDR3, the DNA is TGTGCCAGCAGTGGACTGCCGGGCTACACCTTC. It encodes CASSGLPGYTF.

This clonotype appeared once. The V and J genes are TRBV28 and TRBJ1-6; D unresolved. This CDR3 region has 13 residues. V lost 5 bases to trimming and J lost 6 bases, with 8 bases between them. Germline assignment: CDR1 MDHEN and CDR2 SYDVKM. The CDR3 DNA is TGTGCCAGCAGTCCCGGACCTAATTCACCCCTCCACTTT. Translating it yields CASSPGPNSPLHF.

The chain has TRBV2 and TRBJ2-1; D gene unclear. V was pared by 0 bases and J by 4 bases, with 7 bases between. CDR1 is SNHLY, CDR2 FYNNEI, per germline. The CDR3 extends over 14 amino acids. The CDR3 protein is CASSEAVGYNEQFF. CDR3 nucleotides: TGTGCCAGCAGTGAAGCAGTCGGGTACAATGAGCAGTTCTTC.

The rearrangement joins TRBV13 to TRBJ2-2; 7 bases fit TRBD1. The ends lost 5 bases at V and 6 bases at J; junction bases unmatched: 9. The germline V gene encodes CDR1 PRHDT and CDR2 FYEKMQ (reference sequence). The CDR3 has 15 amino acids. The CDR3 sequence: CASSLTPTGAGELFF. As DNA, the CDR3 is TGTGCCAGCAGCCTCACACCTACAGGGGCCGGGGAGCTGTTTTTT.

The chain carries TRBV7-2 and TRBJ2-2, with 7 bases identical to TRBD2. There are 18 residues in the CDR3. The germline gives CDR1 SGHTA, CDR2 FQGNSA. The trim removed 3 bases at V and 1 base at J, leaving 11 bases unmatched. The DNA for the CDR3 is TGTGCCAGCAGCTTGGGGTCTGGGAGGGAATTGAACACCGGGGAGCTGTTTTTT. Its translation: CASSLGSGRELNTGELFF.

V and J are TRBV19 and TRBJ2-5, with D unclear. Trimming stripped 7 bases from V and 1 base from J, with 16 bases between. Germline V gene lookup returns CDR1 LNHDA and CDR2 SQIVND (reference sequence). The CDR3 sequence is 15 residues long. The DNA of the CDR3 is TGTGCCAGTACTCCTCAACCTGGACCCCAAGAGACCCAGTACTTC. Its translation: CASTPQPGPQETQYF. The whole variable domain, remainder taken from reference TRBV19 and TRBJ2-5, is DGGITQSPKYLFRKEGQNVTLSCEQNLNHDAMYWYRQDPGQGLRLIYYSQIVNDFQKGDIAEGYSVSREKKESFPLTVTSAQKNPTAFYLCASTPQPGPQETQYFGPGTRLLVL.

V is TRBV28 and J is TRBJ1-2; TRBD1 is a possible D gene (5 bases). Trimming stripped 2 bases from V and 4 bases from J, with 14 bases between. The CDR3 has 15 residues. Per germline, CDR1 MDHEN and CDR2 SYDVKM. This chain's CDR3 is CASSLINDRPYGYTF. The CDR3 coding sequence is TGTGCCAGCAGTTTAATAAACGACAGACCCTATGGCTACACCTTC.

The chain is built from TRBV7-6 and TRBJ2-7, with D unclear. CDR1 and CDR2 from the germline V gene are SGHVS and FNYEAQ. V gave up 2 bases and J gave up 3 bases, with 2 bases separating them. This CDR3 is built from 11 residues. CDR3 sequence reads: CASSLNYEQYF. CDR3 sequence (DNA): TGTGCCAGCAGCTTAAACTACGAGCAGTACTTC.

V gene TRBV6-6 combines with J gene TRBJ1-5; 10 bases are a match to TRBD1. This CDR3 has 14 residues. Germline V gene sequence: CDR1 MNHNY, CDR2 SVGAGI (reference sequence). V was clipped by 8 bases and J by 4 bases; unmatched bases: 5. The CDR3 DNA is TGTGCCAGCTACCGGGACAGGGGTAATCAGCCCCAGCATTTT. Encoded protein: CASYRDRGNQPQHF.

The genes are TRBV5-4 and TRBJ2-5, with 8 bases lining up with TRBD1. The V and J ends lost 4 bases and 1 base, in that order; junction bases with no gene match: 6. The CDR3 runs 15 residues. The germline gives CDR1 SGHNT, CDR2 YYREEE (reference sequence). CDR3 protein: CASSARTGIQETQYF. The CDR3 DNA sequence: TGTGCCAGCAGCGCGAGGACAGGGATCCAAGAGACCCAGTACTTC. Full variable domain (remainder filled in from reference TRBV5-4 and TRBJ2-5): ETGVTQSPTHLIKTRGQQVTLRCSSQSGHNTVSWYQQALGQGPQFIFQYYREEENGRGNFPPRFSGLQFPNYSSELNVNALELDDSALYLCASSARTGIQETQYFGPGTRLLVL.

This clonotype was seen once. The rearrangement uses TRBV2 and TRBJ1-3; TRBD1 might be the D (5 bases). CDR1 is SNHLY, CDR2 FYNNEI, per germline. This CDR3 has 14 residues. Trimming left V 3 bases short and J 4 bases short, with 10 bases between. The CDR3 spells CASSDPGGGNTIYF. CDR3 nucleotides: TGTGCCAGCAGTGACCCGGGGGGGGGAAACACCATATATTTT.

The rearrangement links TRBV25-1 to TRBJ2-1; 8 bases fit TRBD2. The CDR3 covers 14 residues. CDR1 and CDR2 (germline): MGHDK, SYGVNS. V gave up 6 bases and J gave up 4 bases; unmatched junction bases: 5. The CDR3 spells CASSLAGFYNEQFF. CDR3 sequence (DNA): TGTGCCAGCAGCTTAGCGGGGTTTTACAATGAGCAGTTCTTC. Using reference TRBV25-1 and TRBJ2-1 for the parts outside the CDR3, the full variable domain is EADIYQTPRYLVIGTGKKITLECSQTMGHDKMYWYQQDPGMELHLIHYSYGVNSTEKGDLSSESTVSRIRTEHFPLTLESARPSHTSQYLCASSLAGFYNEQFFGPGTRLTVL.

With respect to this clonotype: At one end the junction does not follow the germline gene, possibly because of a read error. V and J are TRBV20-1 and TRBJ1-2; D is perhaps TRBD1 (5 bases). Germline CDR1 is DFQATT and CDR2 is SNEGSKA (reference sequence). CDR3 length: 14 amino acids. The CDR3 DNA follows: TGCAGTGCGAGAGATGACAGTCACCGCTATGGCTACACCTTC. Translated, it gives CSARDDSHRYGYTF.